The clone carrying this TCR beta chain was recorded many times. Germline V gene data show CDR1 as LGHDT and CDR2 as YNNKEL (reference sequence). The V end lost 6 bases, the J end lost 0 bases, and 18 bases lay between the germline ends. This CDR3 spans 16 amino acids. These data come from a study of blood T cells in healthy people across ages. Then a second PCR, running roughly 6 to 12 cycles, was carried out with a sample-barcoded 5' primer and a J-beta primer mix. TCRdb processed the 5' RACE reads anew with MiXCR; each CDR3 protein has one entry. The sample has about 1.7 million distinct CDR3 sequences; 25% to 30% are singletons.

The clonotype was recovered from a woman aged 25 to 39 in good health. J is TRBJ2-7 and V is TRBV3-1, with D perhaps TRBD1 (8 bases). The material sequenced was blood. The CDR3, as DNA: TGTGCCAGCAGGAACGTCGGGGGGACAGGCTCCTACGAGCAGTACTTC. Protein: CASRNVGGTGSYEQYF.